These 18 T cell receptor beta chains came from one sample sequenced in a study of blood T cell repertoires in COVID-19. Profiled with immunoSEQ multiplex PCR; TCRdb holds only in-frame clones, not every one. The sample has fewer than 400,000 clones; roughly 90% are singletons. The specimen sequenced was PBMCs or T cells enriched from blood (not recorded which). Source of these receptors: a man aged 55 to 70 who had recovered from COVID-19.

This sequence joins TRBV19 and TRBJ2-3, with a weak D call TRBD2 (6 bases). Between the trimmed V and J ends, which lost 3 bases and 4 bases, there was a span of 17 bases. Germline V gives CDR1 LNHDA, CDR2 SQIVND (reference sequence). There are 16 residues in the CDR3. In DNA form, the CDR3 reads TGTGCCAGTAGTATGAGATTCGGGGGAGCCCCAGATACGCAGTATTTT. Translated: CASSMRFGGAPDTQYF.

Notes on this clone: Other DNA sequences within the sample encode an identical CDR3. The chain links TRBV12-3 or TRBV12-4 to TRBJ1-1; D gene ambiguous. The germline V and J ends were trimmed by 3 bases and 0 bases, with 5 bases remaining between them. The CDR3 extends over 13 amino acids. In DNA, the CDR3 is TGTGCCAGCAGTTTCCTAGTGAACACTGAAGCTTTCTTT. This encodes CASSFLVNTEAFF.

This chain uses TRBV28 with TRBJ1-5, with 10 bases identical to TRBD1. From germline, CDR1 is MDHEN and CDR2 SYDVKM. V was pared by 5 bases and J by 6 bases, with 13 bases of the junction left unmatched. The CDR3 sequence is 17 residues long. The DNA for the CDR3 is TGTGCCAGCAGTCCCCCACCGGGACAGGGGTATAGTCAGCCCCAGCATTTT. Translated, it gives CASSPPPGQGYSQPQHF.

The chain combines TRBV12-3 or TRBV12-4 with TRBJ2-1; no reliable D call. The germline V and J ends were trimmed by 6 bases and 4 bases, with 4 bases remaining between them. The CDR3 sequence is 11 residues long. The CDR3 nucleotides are TGTGCCAGCAGCCGGTACAATGAGCAGTTCTTC. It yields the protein CASSRYNEQFF.

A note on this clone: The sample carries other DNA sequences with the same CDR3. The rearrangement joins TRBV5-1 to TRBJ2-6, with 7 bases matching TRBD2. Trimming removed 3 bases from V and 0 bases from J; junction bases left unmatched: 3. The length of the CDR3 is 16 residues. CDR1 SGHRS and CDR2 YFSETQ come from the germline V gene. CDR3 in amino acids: CASSSTGGSGANVLTF. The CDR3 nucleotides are TGCGCCAGCAGCTCAACGGGGGGCTCTGGGGCCAACGTCCTGACTTTC.

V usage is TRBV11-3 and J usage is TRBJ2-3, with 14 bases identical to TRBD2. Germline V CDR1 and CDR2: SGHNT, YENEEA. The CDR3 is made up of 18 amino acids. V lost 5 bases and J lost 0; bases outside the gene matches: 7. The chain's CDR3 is CASSQGTSGSSSTDTQYF. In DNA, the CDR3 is TGTGCCAGCAGCCAGGGGACTAGCGGGAGTAGTAGCACAGATACGCAGTATTTT.

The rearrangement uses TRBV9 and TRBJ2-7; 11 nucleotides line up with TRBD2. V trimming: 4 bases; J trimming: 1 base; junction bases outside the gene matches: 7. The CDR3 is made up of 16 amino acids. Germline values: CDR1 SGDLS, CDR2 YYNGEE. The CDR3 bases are TGTGCCAGCAGCCCAACACTAGCGGGAGCATCCTACGAGCAGTACTTC. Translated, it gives CASSPTLAGASYEQYF.

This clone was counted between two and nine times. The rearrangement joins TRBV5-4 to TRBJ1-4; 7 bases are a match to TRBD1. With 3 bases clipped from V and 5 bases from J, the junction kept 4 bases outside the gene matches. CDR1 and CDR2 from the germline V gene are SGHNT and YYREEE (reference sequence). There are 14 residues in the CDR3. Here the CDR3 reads CASSSGQTNEKLFF. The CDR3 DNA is TGTGCCAGCAGCTCGGGACAGACGAATGAAAAACTGTTTTTT.

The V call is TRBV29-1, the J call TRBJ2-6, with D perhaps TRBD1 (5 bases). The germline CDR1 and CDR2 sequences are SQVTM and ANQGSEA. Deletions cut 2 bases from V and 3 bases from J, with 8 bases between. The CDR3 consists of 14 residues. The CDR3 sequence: CSVERGFGANVLTF. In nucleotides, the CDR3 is TGCAGCGTTGAAAGGGGCTTTGGGGCCAACGTCCTGACTTTC.

In DNA, the CDR3 is TGTGCCAGCAGCCTCATGGGCCAGAACAACTATGGCTACACCTTC. Translated: CASSLMGQNNYGYTF. The chain employs TRBV5-6 and TRBJ1-2; D call uncertain. Trimming cost V 4 bases and J 2 bases, with 15 bases left between them. Germline CDR1 reads SGHDT; CDR2 reads YYEEEE. The CDR3 runs to 15 residues.

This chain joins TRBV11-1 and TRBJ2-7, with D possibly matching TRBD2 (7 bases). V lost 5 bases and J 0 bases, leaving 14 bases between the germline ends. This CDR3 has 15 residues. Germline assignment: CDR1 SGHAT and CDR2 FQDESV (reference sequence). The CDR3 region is CASSRGGSPSYEQYF. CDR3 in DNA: TGTGCCAGCAGCAGGGGGGGGTCTCCCTCCTACGAGCAGTACTTC.

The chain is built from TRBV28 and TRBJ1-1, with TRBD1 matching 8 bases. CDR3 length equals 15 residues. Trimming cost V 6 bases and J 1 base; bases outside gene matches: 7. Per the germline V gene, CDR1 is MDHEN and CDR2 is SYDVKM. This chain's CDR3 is CASRQDRAANTEAFF. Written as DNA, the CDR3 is TGTGCCAGCAGGCAGGACAGGGCGGCGAACACTGAAGCTTTCTTT.

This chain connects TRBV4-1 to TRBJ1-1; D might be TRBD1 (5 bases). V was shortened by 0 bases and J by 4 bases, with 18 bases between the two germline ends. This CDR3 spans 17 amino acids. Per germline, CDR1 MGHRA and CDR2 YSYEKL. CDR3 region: CASSQDGPRRGSTEAFF. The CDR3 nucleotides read TGCGCCAGCAGCCAAGATGGTCCTCGTAGGGGTTCCACTGAAGCTTTCTTT.

The CDR3 here is CASSTNRVYEQYF. The CDR3 bases are TGTGCCAGCAGCACGAACAGGGTCTACGAGCAGTACTTC. The chain links TRBV7-9 to TRBJ2-7; the D gene is possibly TRBD1 (6 bases). The germline V gene encodes CDR1 SEHNR and CDR2 FQNEAQ (reference sequence). The V end was cut by 5 bases, the J end by 3 bases, with 11 bases between. The length of the CDR3 is 13 residues.

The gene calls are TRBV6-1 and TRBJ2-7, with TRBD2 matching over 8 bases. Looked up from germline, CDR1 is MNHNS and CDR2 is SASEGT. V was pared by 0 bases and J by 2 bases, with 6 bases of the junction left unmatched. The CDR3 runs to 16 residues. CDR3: CASSEALAGGPYEQYF. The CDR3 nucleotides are TGTGCCAGCAGTGAAGCGTTGGCGGGAGGTCCCTACGAGCAGTACTTC.

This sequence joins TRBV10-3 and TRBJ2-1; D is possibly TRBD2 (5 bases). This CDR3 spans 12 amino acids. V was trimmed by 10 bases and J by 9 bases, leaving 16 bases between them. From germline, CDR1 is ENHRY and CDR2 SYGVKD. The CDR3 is CATAGSGGEQFF. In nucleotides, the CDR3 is TGTGCCACCGCCGGGTCAGGAGGTGAGCAGTTCTTC.

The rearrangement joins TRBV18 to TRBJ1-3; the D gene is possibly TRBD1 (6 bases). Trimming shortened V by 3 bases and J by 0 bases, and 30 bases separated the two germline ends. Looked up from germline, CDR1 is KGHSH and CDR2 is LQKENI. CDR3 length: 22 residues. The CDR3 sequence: CASSPGQLSLAVDELSGNTIYF. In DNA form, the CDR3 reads TGTGCCAGCTCACCGGGACAATTGTCCTTAGCTGTCGACGAACTCTCTGGAAACACCATATATTTT.

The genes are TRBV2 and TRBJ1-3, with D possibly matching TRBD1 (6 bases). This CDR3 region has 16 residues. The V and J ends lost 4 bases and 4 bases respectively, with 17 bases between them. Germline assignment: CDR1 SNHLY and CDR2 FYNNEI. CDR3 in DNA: TGTGCCAGCAGTGTCCGTCGGGGGGCGTCCGGAAACACCATATATTTT. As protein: CASSVRRGASGNTIYF.